This T cell receptor (beta chain) was captured in a study of shared clonotypes between healthy human individuals. Trimming took off 6 bases at V and 0 bases at J, with 11 bases between the two ends. The CDR3 runs to 15 residues. CDR1 and CDR2 from the germline V gene are MNHNS and SASEGT. A note on this clone: Its antigen is still unknown.

Whole-study findings and limits: Large depth notwithstanding, sorted-subset sequencing proved incomplete by rarefaction.

Using around 200 ng DNA, around 30,000 T cell genomes, the sorted-subset replicate PCRs were run. Profiled with immunoSEQ multiplex PCR; TCRdb holds only in-frame clones, not every one. The profile shows about 2.5 million clones, 85% to 95% of them singletons. The rearrangement joins TRBV6-1 to TRBJ2-2; D unclear. The receptor's source is a man between 18 and 29 years old in good health. Some clones in this sample may be carry-over from other donors' samples. The sequenced material came from naive CD4+ T cells from PBMCs. Subset indicated: CD45RA+ positively selected. Here the CDR3 DNA reads TGTGCCAGCAGGGGAATCTCACCGAACACCGGGGAGCTGTTTTTT. It encodes CASRGISPNTGELFF.